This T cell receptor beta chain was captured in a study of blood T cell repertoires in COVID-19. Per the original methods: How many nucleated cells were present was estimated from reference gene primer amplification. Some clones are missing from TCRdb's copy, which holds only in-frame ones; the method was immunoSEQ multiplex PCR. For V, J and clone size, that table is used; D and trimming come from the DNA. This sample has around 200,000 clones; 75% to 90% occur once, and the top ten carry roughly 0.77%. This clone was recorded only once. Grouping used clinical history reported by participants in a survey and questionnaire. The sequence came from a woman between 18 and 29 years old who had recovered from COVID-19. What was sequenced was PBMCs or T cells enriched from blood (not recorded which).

The CDR3 bases are TGTGCCAGCAGTTTAGCGACTAGCGGGAAGCAGTATTTT. It specifies CASSLATSGKQYF. The V gene is TRBV12-3 or TRBV12-4, the J gene TRBJ2-3, with 11 bases matching TRBD2. The V gene end was trimmed by 0 bases and the J gene end by 11 bases; junction bases not matched to a gene: 1. The CDR3 runs to 13 residues.